These T cell receptor beta chains were read from a single sample in a study of graft-versus-host responses after intestinal transplantation. Clones were read by immunoSEQ multiplex PCR, and TCRdb kept only the in-frame ones, dropping some. The sample holds 80,000 to 100,000 clones, 80% to 95% seen once. These receptors have no identified antigens. Specimen: unstimulated CD4+ T cells sorted from spleen or lymph node cells, collected before intestinal transplant. These receptors came from a human donor who received an intestinal transplant. The CDR3 runs from the conserved cysteine through the conserved F or W. Fields, in order: clone size, V gene, J gene, CDR3 protein. Some rows have no size entry. The others give once, few or many, or a class for an expanded clone.

abundance: NA; v_gene: TRBV9; j_gene: TRBJ1-5; CDR3aa: CASSVGSAAGPQHF
abundance: NA; v_gene: TRBV4-1; j_gene: TRBJ2-2; CDR3aa: CASSQVSSGRAGGELFF
abundance: NA; v_gene: TRBV5-1; j_gene: TRBJ2-3; CDR3aa: CASSSDTRSQYF
abundance: NA; v_gene: TRBV9; j_gene: TRBJ1-4; CDR3aa: CASSVAPGRDEKLFF
abundance: NA; v_gene: TRBV29-1; j_gene: TRBJ2-2; CDR3aa: CSADRGNTGELFF
abundance: NA; v_gene: TRBV6-5; j_gene: TRBJ1-1; CDR3aa: CASRIQQGILTEAFF
abundance: once; v_gene: TRBV12-5; j_gene: TRBJ2-5; CDR3aa: CASGLVLGLAGGETQYF
abundance: NA; v_gene: TRBV6-6; j_gene: TRBJ2-5; CDR3aa: CASSYPSGGVQETQYF
abundance: NA; v_gene: TRBV19; j_gene: TRBJ2-1; CDR3aa: CASSTWTGGYYNEQFF
abundance: few; v_gene: TRBV5-5; j_gene: TRBJ1-5; CDR3aa: CASSFSGQPGNQPQHF
abundance: NA; v_gene: TRBV30; j_gene: TRBJ2-3; CDR3aa: CAWSVALAQDTQYF
abundance: NA; v_gene: TRBV11-2; j_gene: TRBJ1-5; CDR3aa: CASSLRTEYSNQPQHF
abundance: NA; v_gene: TRBV5-1; j_gene: TRBJ2-3; CDR3aa: CASSFTSGSSADTQYF
abundance: few; v_gene: TRBV6-5; j_gene: TRBJ1-4; CDR3aa: CASSYSTATNEKLFF
abundance: once; v_gene: TRBV6-5; j_gene: TRBJ2-1; CDR3aa: CASSSSGLVFNEQFF
abundance: NA; v_gene: TRBV28; j_gene: TRBJ2-1; CDR3aa: CASSVVGQGNSYEQFF
abundance: once; v_gene: TRBV6-5; j_gene: TRBJ2-7; CDR3aa: CASSYSEGEQYF
abundance: once; v_gene: TRBV7-9; j_gene: TRBJ2-2; CDR3aa: CASKGGSGTMDSGELFF
abundance: NA; v_gene: TRBV11-2; j_gene: TRBJ2-7; CDR3aa: CASSLVIGLAAYEQYF
abundance: NA; v_gene: TRBV19; j_gene: TRBJ2-7; CDR3aa: CASSLQGGPYEQYF
abundance: NA; v_gene: TRBV28; j_gene: TRBJ2-5; CDR3aa: CASSTRQGGITETQYF
abundance: NA; v_gene: TRBV12-5; j_gene: TRBJ1-1; CDR3aa: CASGLGRDTEAFF
abundance: once; v_gene: TRBV4-1; j_gene: TRBJ1-2; CDR3aa: CASSQPLRGANYGYTF
abundance: NA; v_gene: TRBV5-1; j_gene: TRBJ2-7; CDR3aa: CASSLGAANYEQYF
abundance: few; v_gene: TRBV10-1; j_gene: TRBJ1-6; CDR3aa: CASSPGQGNGSPLHF
abundance: NA; v_gene: TRBV14; j_gene: TRBJ1-5; CDR3aa: CASSQSRDINSRDRGRPQHF
abundance: NA; v_gene: TRBV6-1; j_gene: TRBJ1-4; CDR3aa: CASSVGREGDNEKLFF
abundance: NA; v_gene: TRBV6-6; j_gene: TRBJ2-7; CDR3aa: CATTGSTPYEQYF
abundance: NA; v_gene: TRBV18; j_gene: TRBJ1-4; CDR3aa: CASSPTETTNEKLFF
abundance: once; v_gene: TRBV29-1; j_gene: TRBJ2-3; CDR3aa: CSVEASGTDTQYF
abundance: once; v_gene: TRBV28; j_gene: TRBJ2-7; CDR3aa: CASSLLGLAGPTYEQYF
abundance: few; v_gene: TRBV6-1; j_gene: TRBJ2-7; CDR3aa: CASSEHSQGLAQYF
abundance: NA; v_gene: TRBV9; j_gene: TRBJ1-2; CDR3aa: CASSGSWTGLYGYTF
abundance: NA; v_gene: TRBV5-1; j_gene: TRBJ2-5; CDR3aa: CASTLGQGGETQYF
abundance: once; v_gene: TRBV10-1; j_gene: TRBJ2-2; CDR3aa: CASSGPGSPGELFF
abundance: once; v_gene: TRBV6-6; j_gene: TRBJ2-2; CDR3aa: CASSSSDSFTGELFF
abundance: NA; v_gene: TRBV7-2; j_gene: TRBJ2-1; CDR3aa: CASSLVGGKSYNEQFF
abundance: NA; v_gene: TRBV6-1; j_gene: TRBJ2-3; CDR3aa: CASSDNEATQYF
abundance: NA; v_gene: TRBV5-1; j_gene: TRBJ2-5; CDR3aa: CASSTGGETQYF
abundance: NA; v_gene: TRBV7-9; j_gene: TRBJ2-3; CDR3aa: CASSFTAGVRTDTQYF